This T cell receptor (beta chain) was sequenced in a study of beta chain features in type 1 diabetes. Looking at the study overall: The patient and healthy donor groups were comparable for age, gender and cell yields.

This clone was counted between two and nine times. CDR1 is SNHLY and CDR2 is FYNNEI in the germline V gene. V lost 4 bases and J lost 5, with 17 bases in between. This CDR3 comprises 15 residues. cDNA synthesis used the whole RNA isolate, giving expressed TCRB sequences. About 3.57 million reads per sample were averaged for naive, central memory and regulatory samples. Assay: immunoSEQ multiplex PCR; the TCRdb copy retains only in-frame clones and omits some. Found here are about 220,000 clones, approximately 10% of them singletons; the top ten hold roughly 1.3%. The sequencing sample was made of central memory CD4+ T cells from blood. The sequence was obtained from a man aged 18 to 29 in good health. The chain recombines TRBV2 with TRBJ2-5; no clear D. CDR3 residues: CASSGGGSLGETQYF. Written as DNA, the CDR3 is TGTGCCAGCAGTGGCGGCGGCTCTCTCGGGGAGACCCAGTACTTC.